This T cell receptor (beta chain) was obtained from a study of T cell responses to AZD1222 COVID-19 vaccine. Germline assignment: CDR1 SGHTA and CDR2 FQGTGA. Trimming took 8 bases from V and 2 from J, leaving 21 bases between them. This CDR3 spans 16 amino acids. The data were produced by immunoSEQ multiplex PCR, yet TCRdb's version contains in-frame clones alone and is incomplete. In the table there are over 150,000 clones, roughly 90% of which are singletons. The sequence was obtained from an adult in good health. The starting material was peripheral blood, obtained on day 0 of AZD1222 vaccination. The chain is built from TRBV7-3 and TRBJ1-2; TRBD1 is a possible D gene (6 bases). The CDR3 spells CASALHGAGDNYGYTF. The CDR3 nucleotides read TGTGCCAGCGCCCTCCATGGGGCAGGGGACAACTATGGCTACACCTTC.